Listed below are T cell receptor beta chains from one sample, sequenced in a study of shared clonotypes between healthy human individuals. Libraries were prepared by immunoSEQ multiplex PCR; TCRdb keeps only in-frame clonotypes and omits some of them. The table has fewer than 600,000 clones, roughly three quarters seen once. Specimen: PBMCs. These receptors originate from a woman in her forties in good health. Some clones in this sample may be carry-over from other donors' samples. CDR3s include the opening cysteine and the closing phenylalanine or tryptophan. The D gene is left open where the match is weak. Where a row states a size, it is once, few, many or the class of an expanded clone; other rows omit it.

>TRBJ2-7|TRBV6-1|.|TRBD1
TGTGCCAGCAGCGGTACAGGGGCCCCCGGCGAGCAGTACTTC
CASSGTGAPGEQYF
>TRBJ1-1|TRBV5-1|.|.
TGCGCCAGCAGCTTGGAGGTGGGAGTTAACACTGAAGCTTTCTTT
CASSLEVGVNTEAFF
>TRBJ2-5|TRBV5-1|few|TRBD2
TGCGCCAGCGCGGGGGACGGAGAGACCCAGTACTTC
CASAGDGETQYF
>TRBJ2-7|TRBV7-2|.|TRBD2
TGTGCCAGCAGCCGCCCCGGACTAGCGGGTTACTCCTACGAGCAGTACTTC
CASSRPGLAGYSYEQYF
>TRBJ1-2|TRBV18|.|.
TGTGCCAGCTCACCACTGTGGGCGGTACCGGATGGCTACACCTTC
CASSPLWAVPDGYTF
>TRBJ2-5|TRBV28|.|.
TGTGCCAGCAGTTCCCCGGGACTTGGACAAGAGACCCAGTACTTC
CASSSPGLGQETQYF
>TRBJ2-7|TRBV2|.|TRBD2
TGTGCCAGCAAGGAACTAGCGGGAGGGCCCTACGAGCAGTACTTC
CASKELAGGPYEQYF
>TRBJ1-5|TRBV4-2|few|TRBD1
TGTGCCAGCAGCCACCGGGACAGGGGGCCTCAGCCCCAGCATTTT
CASSHRDRGPQPQHF
>TRBJ2-2|TRBV5-8|.|.
TGTGCCAGCAGCCATACACGATACCTAATGGACACCGGGGAGCTGTTTTTT
CASSHTRYLMDTGELFF
>TRBJ1-1|TRBV9|.|.
TGTGCCAGCAGCGGAGGTGGGGTCAGGGACACTGAAGCTTTCTTT
CASSGGGVRDTEAFF
>TRBJ2-7|TRBV30|.|TRBD1
TGTGCCTGGTCCCCCCAGGACAGGGTATACGAGCAGTACTTC
CAWSPQDRVYEQYF
>TRBJ2-1|TRBV19|.|TRBD1
TGTGCCAGTAGTACCGGACAGGGGGCCTACAATGAGCAGTTCTTC
CASSTGQGAYNEQFF
>TRBJ2-2|TRBV29-1|.|TRBD2
TGCAGCGCCGGATCTAGCGGGCTCACCGGGGAGCTGTTTTTT
CSAGSSGLTGELFF
>TRBJ1-4|TRBV10-2|.|TRBD1
TGCGCCAGCAGTGAGGGGACAGGCCTTAATGAAAAACTGTTTTTT
CASSEGTGLNEKLFF
>TRBJ2-4|TRBV7-2|.|.
TGTGCCAGCAGCTTAGACGTTGCCAGGGTAGCCAAAAACATTCAGTACTTC
CASSLDVARVAKNIQYF
>TRBJ1-5|TRBV7-8|.|.
TGTGCCAGCAGCATACAGGGTCGGAGGGGGGGCATAAATCAGCCCCAGCATTTT
CASSIQGRRGGINQPQHF
>TRBJ1-2|TRBV18|.|.
TGTGCCAGCTCACCGCGTGTTGATGGCTACACCTTC
CASSPRVDGYTF
>TRBJ2-1|TRBV11-3|.|TRBD2
TGTGCCAGCAGCTTGTTCCCTAGCGGGGAATCCTACAATGAGCAGTTCTTC
CASSLFPSGESYNEQFF
>TRBJ2-1|TRBV4-2|.|TRBD2
TGTGCCAGCAGCCCGCTAGCGGGAGGGGCAAATGAGCAGTTCTTC
CASSPLAGGANEQFF
>TRBJ2-3|TRBV7-9|.|TRBD2
TGTGCCAGCAGCCCCCAGGGGGGACTAGCGGCCACAGATACGCAGTATTTT
CASSPQGGLAATDTQYF
>TRBJ1-4|TRBV20-1|.|.
TGCAGTGCCCGAGACGGGGAAAAACTGTTTTTT
CSARDGEKLFF
>TRBJ2-1|TRBV7-9|.|.
TGTGCCAGCAGCCCCGAATGGAAGGGCGGTTACAATGAGCAGTTCTTC
CASSPEWKGGYNEQFF
>TRBJ2-7|TRBV23-1|.|TRBD2
TGCGCCAGCAGTCGTAGCGGGAGTTTCGTAGACGAGCAGTACTTC
CASSRSGSFVDEQYF
>TRBJ2-3|TRBV15|once|TRBD2
TGTGCCACCAGCAGAGCCGTTAGCGGGAGTGGATCAGATACGCAGTATTTT
CATSRAVSGSGSDTQYF
>TRBJ1-2|TRBV6-5|.|TRBD1
TGTGCCAGCAGACAGGGGCAGGGCAATAACTATGGCTACACCTTC
CASRQGQGNNYGYTF
>TRBJ1-2|TRBV5-1|.|.
TGCGCCTCCAGGACGGGGGGCGGATATGGCTACACCTTC
CASRTGGGYGYTF
>TRBJ2-3|TRBV2|.|.
TGTGCCAGCAGTGAAAGGGTACGCACAGATACGCAGTATTTT
CASSERVRTDTQYF
>TRBJ1-1|TRBV30|.|.
TGTGCCTGGACGCCCGGAGGGCTAAACACTGAAGCTTTCTTT
CAWTPGGLNTEAFF
>TRBJ2-7|TRBV7-9|.|.
TGTGCCAGCAGCTTAGCGGCAGGCTACGAGCAGTACTTC
CASSLAAGYEQYF
>TRBJ2-3|TRBV5-1|.|.
TGCGCCAGCAGCTGGGAGGTAGATACGCAGTATTTT
CASSWEVDTQYF
>TRBJ2-7|TRBV28|.|TRBD1
TGTGCCAGCAGCTTACCCCCTGTACAGGGGCCACACTACGAGCAGTACTTC
CASSLPPVQGPHYEQYF
>TRBJ1-2|TRBV10-3|.|TRBD1
TGTGCCATCAGGACAGGGAGTCTTGGCTACACCTTC
CAIRTGSLGYTF
>TRBJ2-1|TRBV9|.|.
TGTGCCAGCAGCGTAGGGACTCCAACCTACAATGAGCAGTTCTTC
CASSVGTPTYNEQFF